This is a list of T cell receptor beta chains from one sample in a study of graft-versus-host responses after intestinal transplantation. Only in-frame clones appear in the TCRdb table, and some are missing; sequencing was by immunoSEQ multiplex PCR. The sample includes some 95,000 clones, roughly 90% of them seen just once. Their cognate antigens are unknown. The source was unstimulated CD8+ T cells sorted from spleen or lymph node cells, collected before intestinal transplant. The receptors derive from a human donor who received an intestinal transplant. The CDR3 runs from the conserved cysteine through the conserved F or W. Clone size is given for some rows only: seen once, a few or many times, or a class if the clone is expanded.

clone_size j_call v_call cdr3_aa
NA TRBJ2-3 TRBV27 CASSFGLAIDTQYF
NA TRBJ2-7 TRBV28 CASSPLAGEDYEQYF
NA TRBJ2-7 TRBV7-9 CASRREGEQYF
few TRBJ2-1 TRBV13 CASSTGSYNEQFF
NA TRBJ2-2 TRBV10-3 CAISESGTANTGELFF
NA TRBJ2-4 TRBV7-6 CASGQGAFQYF
NA TRBJ1-3 TRBV7-9 CASSISQIYSGNTIYF
few TRBJ1-1 TRBV30 CAFGDSGNTEAFF
NA TRBJ2-1 TRBV5-1 CASSGRDLTEQFF
NA TRBJ2-1 TRBV5-4 CASSLVAGENEQFF
NA TRBJ2-1 TRBV11-2 CASKPLAGGDNEQFF
NA TRBJ2-2 TRBV28 CASSSGTQTGELFF
NA TRBJ2-7 TRBV7-9 CASSPTGAYEQYF
NA TRBJ2-7 TRBV4-3 CASSQERTGHYEQYF
few TRBJ2-7 TRBV5-6 CASSPGSGYEQYF
NA TRBJ2-7 TRBV27 CASSLSGAGSYEQYF
NA TRBJ2-1 TRBV9 CASSVLDGETYNEQFF
NA TRBJ1-5 TRBV27 CASSPYRGNQPQHF
NA TRBJ2-7 TRBV6-5 CASSPQTGWVNEQYF
NA TRBJ1-1 TRBV7-9 CASSHAKWTEAFF
NA TRBJ1-1 TRBV4-1 CASSQDRSGTEAFF
NA TRBJ2-1 TRBV5-1 CASSLNGYNEQFF
NA TRBJ2-2 TRBV30 CAWTIPGTGELFF
NA TRBJ1-4 TRBV28 CASSLAGDATNEKLFF
NA TRBJ2-7 TRBV6-1 CASSKGRGSAYF
NA TRBJ2-1 TRBV2 CASTPSIGEPSSSYNEQFF
NA TRBJ2-3 TRBV28 CASSLTGFEIDTQYF
NA TRBJ1-1 TRBV5-8 CASSWTGVTEAFF
NA TRBJ2-1 TRBV4-1 CASSYRDRGPNEQFF
NA TRBJ2-7 TRBV6-5 CASSEDSEVYEQYF
NA TRBJ2-7 TRBV6-1 CASFGQGAYEQYF
NA TRBJ2-1 TRBV9 CASSVGIAGGLDEQFF
NA TRBJ1-2 TRBV4-1 CASSQVQGKDSGYTF
once TRBJ2-7 TRBV5-5 CASSSRGGTSYEQYF
NA TRBJ2-3 TRBV30 CAWSVRGLAGPNTQYF
NA TRBJ2-3 TRBV7-2 CASSLSASGGKGTDTQYF
NA TRBJ2-2 TRBV28 CASSFSPPGLAGVVAGELFF
NA TRBJ2-3 TRBV6-5 CASSYRRPTDTQYF
once TRBJ1-1 TRBV19 CASSIWTAANTEAFF
once TRBJ2-2 TRBV4-1 CASSQVGGGFGNTGELFF
NA TRBJ2-7 TRBV9 CASSVDSAYEQYF
NA TRBJ2-7 TRBV28 CASSLEGLNSYEQYF
NA TRBJ1-1 TRBV11-3 CASSLHGVNTEAFF
NA TRBJ2-1 TRBV7-9 CASSPWKGVAENEQFF